These 24 T cell receptor beta chains were all obtained from the same sample, sequenced in a study of shared clonotypes between healthy human individuals. TCRdb's copy holds only in-frame clones and misses some; the assay was immunoSEQ multiplex PCR. The table has roughly 450,000 clones, around 74% seen once. Sequenced material: PBMCs. These receptors were obtained from a woman in her 40s in good health. Some clones in this sample may be carry-over from other donors' samples.

The chain combines TRBV7-6 with TRBJ2-1, with 11 positions matching TRBD2. The CDR3 length is 15 residues. The germline V gene encodes CDR1 SGHVS and CDR2 FNYEAQ. Germline trimming cut 5 bases from V and 8 bases from J; bases unmatched to any gene: 8. CDR3: CASSHGLAGIYEQFF. Written as DNA, the CDR3 is TGTGCCAGCAGCCACGGACTAGCGGGTATCTATGAGCAGTTCTTC.

The chain joins TRBV7-9 to TRBJ2-4, with TRBD1 matching over 10 bases. Germline V gene sequence: CDR1 SEHNR, CDR2 FQNEAQ (reference sequence). The CDR3 has 19 residues. Trimming removed 3 bases from V and 8 bases from J; junction bases left unmatched: 19. For the CDR3, the DNA is TGTGCCAGCAGCTTTCCCCGGGACAGGGGACGCCCTGGGCCCGACATTCAGTACTTC. Residues: CASSFPRDRGRPGPDIQYF.

The rearrangement links TRBV18 to TRBJ2-6; 8 bases agree with TRBD2. The germline gives CDR1 KGHSH, CDR2 LQKENI. The junction had 3 bases not matched to a gene; V was cut back by 1 base and J by 1 base. The CDR3 is made up of 17 amino acids. CDR3 protein: CASSPLSGGSGANVLTF. The DNA for the CDR3 is TGTGCCAGCTCACCACTTTCGGGGGGGTCTGGGGCCAACGTCCTGACTTTC.

The V and J genes are TRBV5-1 and TRBJ2-2; D is unclear. The length of the CDR3 is 15 residues. Germline-derived CDR1 and CDR2 are SGHRS and YFSETQ. V gave up 3 bases and J gave up 1 base, with 10 bases separating them. CDR3 protein: CASSSNSLNTGELFF. CDR3 DNA: TGCGCCAGCAGCTCAAACAGCTTGAACACCGGGGAGCTGTTTTTT.

The chain has TRBV11-3 and TRBJ2-1; TRBD2 might be the D (5 bases). Germline lookup yields CDR1 SGHNT and CDR2 YENEEA. CDR3 length equals 14 residues. V was cut by 8 bases and J by 3 bases, with 14 bases left in between. The CDR3 nucleotides are TGTGCCAGCGCCCTGAGCCGGGGCTACAATGAGCAGTTCTTC. Protein product: CASALSRGYNEQFF.

J is TRBJ2-1 and V is TRBV2; TRBD2 might be the D (5 bases). This CDR3 is built from 14 residues. From germline, CDR1 is SNHLY and CDR2 FYNNEI. V was pared by 6 bases and J by 2 bases, with 11 bases between. CDR3 in DNA: TGTGCCAGCAGGTCCATTAGCGCCTACAATGAGCAGTTCTTC. It yields the protein CASRSISAYNEQFF.

The V call is TRBV19, the J call TRBJ2-7, with a possible D match to TRBD1 (6 bases). CDR1 LNHDA and CDR2 SQIVND come from the germline V gene (reference sequence). The CDR3 runs 15 residues. V dropped 4 bases and J dropped 0 bases, with 13 bases sitting between them. CDR3 sequence: CASSNRDGTSYEQYF. The DNA for the CDR3 is TGTGCCAGTAGTAACAGGGACGGAACCTCCTACGAGCAGTACTTC. The entire variable domain, with the rest obtained from reference TRBV19 and TRBJ2-7, is as follows: DGGITQSPKYLFRKEGQNVTLSCEQNLNHDAMYWYRQDPGQGLRLIYYSQIVNDFQKGDIAEGYSVSREKKESFPLTVTSAQKNPTAFYLCASSNRDGTSYEQYFGPGTRLTVT.

The gene calls are TRBV6-5 and TRBJ2-1; TRBD2 matches 11 bases. The CDR3 contains 16 residues. The germline V gene encodes CDR1 MNHEY and CDR2 SVGAGI. J gave up 1 base and V 4 bases, and 3 bases lay outside the gene matches. The CDR3 DNA reads as TGTGCCAGCAGTTCGAGACTAGCGGGATCCTACAATGAGCAGTTCTTC. Its translation is CASSSRLAGSYNEQFF.

CDR3 coding DNA: TGCGCCAGCAGTGAGCCCCCCGGACCAGAAGATCCACCGTTCTACGAGCAGTACTTC. Protein: CASSEPPGPEDPPFYEQYF. The chain combines TRBV10-1 with TRBJ2-7; D is uncertain. Germline values: CDR1 WNHNN, CDR2 SYGVQD (reference sequence). V was cut by 2 bases and J by 3 bases, with 26 bases left in between. The CDR3 is made up of 19 amino acids.

The CDR3 loop is CASSLGQGFKAFF. The DNA of the CDR3 is TGTGCCAGCAGTTTGGGACAGGGGTTTAAAGCTTTCTTT. The rearrangement uses TRBV28 and TRBJ1-1; 10 bases match TRBD1. The CDR3 consists of 13 residues. V trimming: 3 bases; J trimming: 9 bases; junction bases outside the gene matches: 4. Germline values: CDR1 MDHEN, CDR2 SYDVKM.

The rearrangement joins TRBV5-4 to TRBJ2-6; TRBD1 agrees at 7 bases. Germline lookup yields CDR1 SGHNT and CDR2 YYREEE (reference sequence). The CDR3 contains 15 residues. V trimming: 7 bases; J trimming: 0 bases; junction bases outside the gene matches: 4. CDR3 residues: CASGQDRSGANVLTF. The DNA for the CDR3 is TGTGCCAGCGGACAGGACCGCTCTGGGGCCAACGTCCTGACTTTC. The whole variable domain, filled in from reference TRBV5-4 and TRBJ2-6, reads ETGVTQSPTHLIKTRGQQVTLRCSSQSGHNTVSWYQQALGQGPQFIFQYYREEENGRGNFPPRFSGLQFPNYSSELNVNALELDDSALYLCASGQDRSGANVLTFGAGSRLTVL.

The chain combines TRBV5-1 with TRBJ2-3, with TRBD1 matching over 8 bases. Per germline, CDR1 SGHRS and CDR2 YFSETQ. Germline trimming cut 4 bases from V and 1 base from J; bases unmatched to any gene: 5. This CDR3 comprises 15 residues. DNA of the CDR3: TGCGCCAGCAGCACCAGGACAGGGCGCACAGATACGCAGTATTTT. Translation: CASSTRTGRTDTQYF.

A few counts support this clone. The rearrangement links TRBV11-2 to TRBJ1-1, with D perhaps matching TRBD1 (5 bases). The germline V gene has CDR1 SGHAT and CDR2 FQNNGV. Trimming removed 0 bases from V and 7 bases from J, with 15 bases in between. The CDR3 is 15 residues long. The CDR3 DNA is TGTGCCAGCAGCTTAGATGCGGGGGGTTTTGATGAAGCTTTCTTT. Translation gives CASSLDAGGFDEAFF.

V and J are TRBV10-3 and TRBJ1-2; 8 positions match TRBD1. The CDR3 contains 13 residues. The V segment lost 7 bases and the J segment 5 bases; nucleotides outside the gene matches: 6. Germline V CDR1 and CDR2: ENHRY, SYGVKD. CDR3 in amino acids: CAINQGAGYGYTF. The CDR3 region has the DNA TGTGCCATCAATCAGGGGGCGGGTTATGGCTACACCTTC.

The J gene is TRBJ2-7, the V gene TRBV6-1; D might be TRBD1 (6 bases). With 1 base removed from V and 4 bases from J, the gap between germline ends came to 14 bases. This CDR3 comprises 15 residues. In germline, CDR1 is MNHNS, CDR2 SASEGT. CDR3: CASSEGPGDEYEQYF. The CDR3 nucleotides are TGTGCCAGCAGTGAAGGTCCAGGGGACGAATACGAGCAGTACTTC.

The V call is TRBV29-1, the J call TRBJ2-7; D is unclear. Per germline, CDR1 SQVTM and CDR2 ANQGSEA. CDR3 length: 12 residues. Between the trimmed V and J ends, which lost 7 bases and 3 bases, there was a span of 13 bases. The CDR3 nucleotides are TGCAGCGGAGGATACGGACGCTACGAGCAGTACTTC. Translation gives CSGGYGRYEQYF.

The gene calls are TRBV2 and TRBJ1-3, with D possibly TRBD1 on 5 matching bases. V gave up 8 bases and J gave up 7 bases, with 15 bases separating them. CDR1 and CDR2 (germline): SNHLY, FYNNEI. CDR3 length: 13 residues. The CDR3 DNA is TGTGCCAGCGGGGAGGGGCGGAGGAACACCATATATTTT. It yields the protein CASGEGRRNTIYF.

The rearrangement uses TRBV6-6 and TRBJ1-5; TRBD1 agrees at 7 bases. Germline V gene lookup returns CDR1 MNHNY and CDR2 SVGAGI (reference sequence). The CDR3 has 14 residues. Trimming cost V 6 bases and J 3 bases; bases outside gene matches: 5. The CDR3 loop reads CASRTGQTNQPQHF. The CDR3 DNA reads as TGTGCCAGCAGGACGGGACAGACCAATCAGCCCCAGCATTTT.

This clone has a single count. Within the sample, other DNA sequences also encode this same CDR3. As DNA, the CDR3 is TGTGCCAGCGGACTAGCGGGCGGAGAGACCCAGTACTTC. Translated, it gives CASGLAGGETQYF. V usage is TRBV7-3 and J usage is TRBJ2-5, with 11 bases identical to TRBD2. J lost 4 bases, V lost 8 bases, and 3 bases had no gene match. CDR3 length equals 13 residues. Germline-derived CDR1 and CDR2 are SGHTA and FQGTGA.

The chain employs TRBV7-2 and TRBJ1-1; 10 bases match TRBD1. From germline, CDR1 is SGHTA and CDR2 FQGNSA. J was trimmed by 4 bases and V by 2 bases; bases with no gene match: 4. This CDR3 region has 15 residues. The CDR3 is CASSLFWTGGTEAFF. In nucleotides, the CDR3 is TGTGCCAGCAGCTTATTTTGGACAGGGGGCACTGAAGCTTTCTTT.

The rearrangement uses TRBV5-1 and TRBJ2-1, with TRBD1 identical over 11 bases. Germline V gives CDR1 SGHRS, CDR2 YFSETQ. The CDR3 has 13 residues. Trimming removed 4 bases from V and 9 bases from J; junction bases left unmatched: 3. CDR3 DNA: TGCGCCAGCAGCCCGGGGACAGGGGGTGAGCAGTTCTTC. This gives the protein CASSPGTGGEQFF.

In this sample, this clone turned up a few times. The chain links TRBV27 to TRBJ1-1, with D possibly TRBD1 on 5 matching bases. CDR3 length: 14 residues. V lost 10 bases and J 0 bases, leaving 15 bases between the germline ends. Germline assignment: CDR1 MNHEY and CDR2 SMNVEV (reference sequence). The CDR3 sequence: CATARAGLNTEAFF. The CDR3, as DNA: TGTGCCACCGCAAGGGCAGGGTTGAACACTGAAGCTTTCTTT.

The chain links TRBV28 to TRBJ2-7; 8 nucleotides match TRBD1. The length of the CDR3 is 16 residues. V was pared by 7 bases and J by 2 bases, with 13 bases of the junction left unmatched. Germline assignment: CDR1 MDHEN and CDR2 SYDVKM. The CDR3 loop reads CASTPQDRDFAYEQYF. DNA for the CDR3: TGTGCCAGCACCCCCCAGGACAGGGACTTCGCCTACGAGCAGTACTTC.

The V gene is TRBV7-9, the J gene TRBJ2-7; D unresolved. This CDR3 is 12 amino acids long. CDR1 is SEHNR and CDR2 is FQNEAQ in the germline V gene (reference sequence). V was trimmed by 3 bases and J by 5 bases, leaving 8 bases between them. This chain's CDR3 is CASSLLDHEQYF. In DNA form, the CDR3 reads TGTGCCAGCAGCTTGCTAGATCACGAGCAGTACTTC. Drawing the rest from reference TRBV7-9 and TRBJ2-7, the complete variable domain is DTGVSQNPRHKITKRGQNVTFRCDPISEHNRLYWYRQTLGQGPEFLTYFQNEAQLEKSRLLSDRFSAERPKGSFSTLEIQRTEQGDSAMYLCASSLLDHEQYFGPGTRLTVT.